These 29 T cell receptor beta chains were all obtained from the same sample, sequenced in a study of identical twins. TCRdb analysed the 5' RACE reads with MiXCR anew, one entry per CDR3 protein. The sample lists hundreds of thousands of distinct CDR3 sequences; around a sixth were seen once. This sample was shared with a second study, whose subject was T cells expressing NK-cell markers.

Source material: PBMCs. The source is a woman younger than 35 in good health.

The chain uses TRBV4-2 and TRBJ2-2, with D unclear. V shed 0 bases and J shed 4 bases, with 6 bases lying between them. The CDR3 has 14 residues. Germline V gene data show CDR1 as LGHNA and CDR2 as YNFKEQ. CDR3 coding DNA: TGTGCCAGCAGCCAAGATCGTGTCACCGGGGAGCTGTTTTTT. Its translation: CASSQDRVTGELFF.

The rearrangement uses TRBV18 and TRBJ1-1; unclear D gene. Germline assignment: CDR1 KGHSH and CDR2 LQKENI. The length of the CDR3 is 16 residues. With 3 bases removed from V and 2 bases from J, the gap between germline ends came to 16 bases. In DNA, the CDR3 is TGTGCCAGCTCACCCTCCCTGGGTGGCAGCAACACTGAAGCTTTCTTT. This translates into CASSPSLGGSNTEAFF.

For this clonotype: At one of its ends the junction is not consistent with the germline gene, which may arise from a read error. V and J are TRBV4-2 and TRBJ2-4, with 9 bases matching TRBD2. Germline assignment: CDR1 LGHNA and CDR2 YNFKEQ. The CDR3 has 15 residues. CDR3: CASSQVGLAENIQYF. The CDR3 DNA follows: TGTGCCAGCAGCCAAGTGGGACTAGCCGAAAACATTCAGTACTTC.

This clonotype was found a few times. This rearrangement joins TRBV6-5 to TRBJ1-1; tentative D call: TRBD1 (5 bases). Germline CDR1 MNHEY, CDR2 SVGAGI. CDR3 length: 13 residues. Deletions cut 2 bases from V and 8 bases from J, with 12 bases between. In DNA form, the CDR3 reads TGTGCCAGCAGTTACGGGGCCCAGGGAGAAGCTTTCTTT. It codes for CASSYGAQGEAFF.

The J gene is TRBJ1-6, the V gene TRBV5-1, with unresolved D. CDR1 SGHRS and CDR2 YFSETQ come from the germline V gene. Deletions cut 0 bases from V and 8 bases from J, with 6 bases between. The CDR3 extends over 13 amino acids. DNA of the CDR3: TGCGCCAGCAGCTTGGAAGAGCATTCACCCCTCCACTTT. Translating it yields CASSLEEHSPLHF.

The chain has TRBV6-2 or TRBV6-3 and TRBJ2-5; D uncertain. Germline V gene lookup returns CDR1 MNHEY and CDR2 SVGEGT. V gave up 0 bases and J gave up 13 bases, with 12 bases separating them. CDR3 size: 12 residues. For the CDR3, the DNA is TGTGCCAGCAGTTACTCCCCGGCCGTACCGTACTTC. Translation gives CASSYSPAVPYF.

The CDR3 region is CASSTGERGDYGYTF. CDR3 sequence (DNA): TGTGCCAGCAGCACCGGAGAACGAGGGGACTATGGCTACACCTTC. V usage is TRBV7-9 and J usage is TRBJ1-2; a possible D gene is TRBD1 (5 bases). Germline CDR1 reads SEHNR; CDR2 reads FQNEAQ (reference sequence). The germline V and J ends were trimmed by 5 bases and 3 bases, with 16 bases remaining between them. The CDR3 has 15 residues.

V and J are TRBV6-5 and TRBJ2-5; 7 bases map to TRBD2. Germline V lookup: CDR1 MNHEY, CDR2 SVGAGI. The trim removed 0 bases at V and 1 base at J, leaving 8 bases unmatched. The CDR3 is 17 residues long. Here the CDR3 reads CASSYSSRGTAQETQYF. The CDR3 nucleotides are TGTGCCAGCAGTTACTCTTCGCGGGGGACCGCCCAAGAGACCCAGTACTTC.

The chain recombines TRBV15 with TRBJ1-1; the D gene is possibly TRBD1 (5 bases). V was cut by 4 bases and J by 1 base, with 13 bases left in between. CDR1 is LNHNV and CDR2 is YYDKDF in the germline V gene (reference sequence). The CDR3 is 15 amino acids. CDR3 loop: CATSTSRQPNTEAFF. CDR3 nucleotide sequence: TGTGCCACCAGCACTTCTCGACAGCCGAACACTGAAGCTTTCTTT.

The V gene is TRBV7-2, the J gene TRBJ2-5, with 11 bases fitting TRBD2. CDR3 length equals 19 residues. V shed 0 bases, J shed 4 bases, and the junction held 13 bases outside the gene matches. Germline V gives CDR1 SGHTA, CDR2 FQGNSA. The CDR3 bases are TGTGCCAGCAGCTTAGCGCTTGTAGCGGGAGGGCCCAGGGGAGAGACCCAGTACTTC. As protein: CASSLALVAGGPRGETQYF.

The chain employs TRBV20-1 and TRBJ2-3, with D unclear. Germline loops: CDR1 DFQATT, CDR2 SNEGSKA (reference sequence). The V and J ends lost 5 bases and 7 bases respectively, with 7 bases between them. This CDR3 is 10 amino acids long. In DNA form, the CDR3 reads TGCAGTGCTTCCGGACATACGCAGTATTTT. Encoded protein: CSASGHTQYF.

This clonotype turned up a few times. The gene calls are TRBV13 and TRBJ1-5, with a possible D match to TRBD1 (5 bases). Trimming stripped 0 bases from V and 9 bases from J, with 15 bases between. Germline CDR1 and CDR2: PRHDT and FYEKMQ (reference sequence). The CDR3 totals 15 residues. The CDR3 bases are TGTGCCAGCAGCTTAGGAGGACAAGGAGTACGGCCCCAGCATTTT. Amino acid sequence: CASSLGGQGVRPQHF.

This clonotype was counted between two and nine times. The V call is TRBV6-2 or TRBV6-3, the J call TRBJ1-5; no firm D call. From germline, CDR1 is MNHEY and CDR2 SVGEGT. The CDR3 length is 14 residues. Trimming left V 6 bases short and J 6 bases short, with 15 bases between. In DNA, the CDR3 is TGTGCCAGCAGCCAGGTTTTGGGCAGTCAGCCCCAGCATTTT. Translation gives CASSQVLGSQPQHF.

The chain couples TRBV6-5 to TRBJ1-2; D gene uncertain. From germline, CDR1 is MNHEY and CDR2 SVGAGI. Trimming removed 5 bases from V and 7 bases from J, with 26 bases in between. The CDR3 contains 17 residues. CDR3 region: CASSHPDFRVGEGGYTF. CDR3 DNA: TGTGCCAGCAGTCACCCGGATTTCCGGGTGGGCGAGGGTGGCTACACCTTC.

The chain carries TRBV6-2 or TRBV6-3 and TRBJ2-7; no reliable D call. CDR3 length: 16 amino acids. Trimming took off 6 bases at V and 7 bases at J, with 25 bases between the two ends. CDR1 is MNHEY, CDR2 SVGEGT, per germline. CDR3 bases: TGTGCCAGCAGCCCGGTGGGGTCCCCCCTTAGTCAAGAGCAGTACTTC. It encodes CASSPVGSPLSQEQYF.

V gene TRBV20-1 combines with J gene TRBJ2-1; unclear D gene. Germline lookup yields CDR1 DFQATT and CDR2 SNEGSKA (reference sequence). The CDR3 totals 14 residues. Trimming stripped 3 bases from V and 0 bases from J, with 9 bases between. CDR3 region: CSASNPFSYNEQFF. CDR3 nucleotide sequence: TGCAGTGCTAGTAACCCCTTCTCCTACAATGAGCAGTTCTTC.

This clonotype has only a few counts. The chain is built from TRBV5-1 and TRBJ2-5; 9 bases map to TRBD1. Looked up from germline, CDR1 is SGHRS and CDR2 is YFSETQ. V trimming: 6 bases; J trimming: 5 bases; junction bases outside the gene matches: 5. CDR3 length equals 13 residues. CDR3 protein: CASKTGGPETQYF. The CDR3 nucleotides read TGCGCCAGCAAAACAGGGGGCCCGGAGACCCAGTACTTC.

In nucleotides, the CDR3 is TGCAGTGCTAGTGGCGGGGGCGCATCTTCACCCCTCCACTTT. Translated: CSASGGGASSPLHF. The genes are TRBV20-1 and TRBJ1-6; TRBD1 is a possible D gene (6 bases). Trimming took off 3 bases at V and 9 bases at J, with 15 bases between the two ends. The CDR3 is 14 residues long. Germline CDR1 reads DFQATT; CDR2 reads SNEGSKA (reference sequence).

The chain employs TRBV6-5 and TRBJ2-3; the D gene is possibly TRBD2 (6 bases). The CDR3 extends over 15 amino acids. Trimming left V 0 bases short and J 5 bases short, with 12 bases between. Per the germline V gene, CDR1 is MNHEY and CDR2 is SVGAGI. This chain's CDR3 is CASSYSGGGKDTQYF. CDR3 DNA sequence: TGTGCCAGCAGTTACTCTGGCGGAGGGAAAGATACGCAGTATTTT.

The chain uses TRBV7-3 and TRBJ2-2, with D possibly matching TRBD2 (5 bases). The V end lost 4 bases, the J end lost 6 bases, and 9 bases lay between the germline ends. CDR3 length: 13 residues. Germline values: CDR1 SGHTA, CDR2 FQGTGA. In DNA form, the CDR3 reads TGTGCCAGCAGCTCCCTGGACTCCGGGGAGCTGTTTTTT. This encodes CASSSLDSGELFF. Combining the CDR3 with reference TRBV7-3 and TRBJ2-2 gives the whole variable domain GAGVSQTPSNKVTEKGKYVELRCDPISGHTALYWYRQSLGQGPEFLIYFQGTGAADDSGLPNDRFFAVRPEGSVSTLKIQRTERGDSAVYLCASSSLDSGELFFGEGSRLTVL.

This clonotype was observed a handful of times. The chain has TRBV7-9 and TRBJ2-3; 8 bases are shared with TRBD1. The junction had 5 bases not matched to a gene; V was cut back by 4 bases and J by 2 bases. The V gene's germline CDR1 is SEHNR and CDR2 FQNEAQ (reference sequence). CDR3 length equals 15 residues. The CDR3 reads CASSSTGALTDTQYF. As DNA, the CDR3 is TGTGCCAGCAGCTCGACAGGGGCTCTCACAGATACGCAGTATTTT.

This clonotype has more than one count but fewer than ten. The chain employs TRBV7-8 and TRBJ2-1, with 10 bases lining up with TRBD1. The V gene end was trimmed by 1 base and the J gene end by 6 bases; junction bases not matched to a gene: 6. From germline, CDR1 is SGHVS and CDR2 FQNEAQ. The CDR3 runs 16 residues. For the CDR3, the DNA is TGTGCCAGCAGCTTAGTAATTTGGGACAGGGGCAATGAGCAGTTCTTC. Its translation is CASSLVIWDRGNEQFF.

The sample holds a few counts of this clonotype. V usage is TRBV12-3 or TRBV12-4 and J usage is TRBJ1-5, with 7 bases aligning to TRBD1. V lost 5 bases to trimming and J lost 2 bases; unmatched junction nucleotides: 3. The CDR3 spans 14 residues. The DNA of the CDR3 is TGTGCCAGCAGTCAGGGGGTCGGCAATCAGCCCCAGCATTTT. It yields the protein CASSQGVGNQPQHF.

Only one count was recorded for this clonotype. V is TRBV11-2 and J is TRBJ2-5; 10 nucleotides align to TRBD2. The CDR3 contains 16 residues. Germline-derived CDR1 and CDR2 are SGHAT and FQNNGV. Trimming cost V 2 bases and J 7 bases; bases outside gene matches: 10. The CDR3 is CASSLPGLAAVGTQYF. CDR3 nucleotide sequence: TGTGCCAGCAGCTTACCCGGACTAGCGGCCGTTGGGACCCAGTACTTC.

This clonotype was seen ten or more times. CDR3 protein: CASTSPGSEQFF. CDR3 DNA sequence: TGTGCCAGCACCTCCCCTGGCTCTGAGCAGTTCTTC. The chain recombines TRBV12-3 or TRBV12-4 with TRBJ2-1; D ambiguous. The CDR3 extends over 12 amino acids. V was cut by 7 bases and J by 9 bases, with 13 bases left in between.

CDR3 in DNA: TGCAGTGCGGCAGACAGGCTGAGGACCCAGTACTTC. This encodes CSAADRLRTQYF. The chain couples TRBV20-1 to TRBJ2-5; TRBD1 is a possible D gene (6 bases). Germline CDR1 and CDR2: DFQATT and SNEGSKA (reference sequence). The V and J ends lost 6 bases and 7 bases respectively, with 15 bases between them. This CDR3 contains 12 residues.

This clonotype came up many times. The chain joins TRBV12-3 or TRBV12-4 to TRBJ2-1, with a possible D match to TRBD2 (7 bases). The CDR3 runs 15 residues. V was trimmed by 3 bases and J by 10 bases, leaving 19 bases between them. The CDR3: CASSFGLGRGGEQFF. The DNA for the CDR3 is TGTGCCAGCAGTTTCGGACTAGGCAGGGGAGGGGAGCAGTTCTTC.

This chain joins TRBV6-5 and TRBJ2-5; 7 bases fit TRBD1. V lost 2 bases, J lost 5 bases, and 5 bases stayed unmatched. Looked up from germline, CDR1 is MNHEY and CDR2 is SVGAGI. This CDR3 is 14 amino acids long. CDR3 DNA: TGTGCCAGCAGTTACAGAGGGGGCTGGGAGACCCAGTACTTC. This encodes CASSYRGGWETQYF.

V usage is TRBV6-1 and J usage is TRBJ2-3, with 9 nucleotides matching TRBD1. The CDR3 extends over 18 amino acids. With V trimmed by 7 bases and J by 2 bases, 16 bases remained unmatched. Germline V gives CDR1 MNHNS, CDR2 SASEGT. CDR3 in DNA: TGTGCCAGCACTACTTATTGGGGGACAGGGAGACTCACAGATACGCAGTATTTT. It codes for CASTTYWGTGRLTDTQYF.